This TCR beta chain emerged from a study of neurological immune-mediated disorders. Study as a whole: Multiple sclerosis patients numbered about 35, with roughly 30 relapsing-remitting and 3 secondary progressive. Notes on the study in general: HTLV-1-associated myelopathy showed the most TCR clonal expansion; multiple sclerosis the least, below healthy controls. Among expanded clones, no CDR3 amino acid sequences were shared across subjects, a pattern suggesting private repertoires in all groups.

This clonotype has a count of ten or more. As yet, its antigen is unknown. The cDNA was generated by 5'RACE with 10-nucleotide random UMIs. MiXCR was run by TCRdb on the 5' RACE reads, yielding one entry per CDR3 protein. The top ten clones hold roughly 8.2% of a sample with 35,000 or so distinct CDR3 sequences, about 3.3% of them seen once. The time point was: longitudinal time-point 1 (baseline). What was sequenced was PBMCs. The clonotype originates from a woman in her sixties with multiple sclerosis.

In DNA form, the CDR3 reads TGTGCCAGCAGCTTAGGTCCACAGAACACTGAAGCTTTCTTT. This encodes CASSLGPQNTEAFF. This chain connects TRBV7-9 to TRBJ1-1; no clear D. The CDR3 has 14 residues. V was shortened by 1 base and J by 1 base, with 7 bases between the two germline ends. Germline V gene data show CDR1 as SEHNR and CDR2 as FQNEAQ (reference sequence).